Following are 29 T cell receptor beta chains from one sample sequenced in a study of shared T cell receptors in the human thymus (dated by TCRdb to about 2021). Libraries were built with the immunoSEQ multiplex PCR assay. The source is immuneACCESS, and TCRdb retained only in-frame sequences with V and J called. Part of the clones is not carried over; for the studies checked, unresolved V genes explain less than half of this, and the remainder is unexplained. Counted in this sample were 700,000 or so clones; over 75% of them appeared once. The biggest ten clones account for about 0.0098% of the sample. These data also featured in a second study, about human thymus T cells.

Sequencing was performed on thymocytes. These receptors all stem from a girl less than two years old with a congenital heart defect. Donor details come from another sample of the same person, matched by shared clones.

This clone was recorded once. The gene calls are TRBV5-4 and TRBJ1-1; TRBD1 might be the D (6 bases). The germline gives CDR1 SGHNT, CDR2 YYREEE (reference sequence). V lost 4 bases to trimming and J lost 10 bases, with 29 bases between them. This CDR3 contains 17 residues. For the CDR3, the DNA is TGTGCCAGCAGCATAAGACTAACAGGGACTAACGATGAGCCAGCTTTCTTT. This sequence encodes CASSIRLTGTNDEPAFF.

This sequence joins TRBV5-5 and TRBJ1-2; no clear D. CDR1 is SGHKS, CDR2 YYEKEE, per germline (reference sequence). The CDR3 has 15 amino acids. V was pared by 4 bases and J by 3 bases, with 16 bases between. The CDR3 spells CASSALGRLDYGYTF. In DNA, the CDR3 is TGTGCCAGCAGCGCATTAGGCAGGTTGGACTATGGCTACACCTTC.

The V gene is TRBV4-3, the J gene TRBJ2-1, with 9 bases matching TRBD1. This CDR3 is 15 amino acids long. Germline lookup yields CDR1 LGHNA and CDR2 YSLEER. V shed 3 bases and J 8 bases; nucleotides not matched to a gene: 8. The CDR3 nucleotides read TGCGCCAGCAGCCACGCAGGGACAGGGTATCATGAGCAGTTCTTC. Translated: CASSHAGTGYHEQFF.

V and J are TRBV28 and TRBJ1-5; 10 bases are shared with TRBD1. The CDR3 runs to 21 residues. Germline V lookup: CDR1 MDHEN, CDR2 SYDVKM. V was pared by 3 bases and J by 3 bases, with 20 bases of the junction left unmatched. The CDR3 protein is CASSLGLTSDRGNLYNQPQHF. The CDR3 DNA sequence: TGTGCCAGCAGTTTGGGATTGACTTCGGACAGGGGGAATTTGTACAATCAGCCCCAGCATTTT.

This chain joins TRBV5-1 and TRBJ2-3; 8 bases are a match to TRBD2. The CDR3 length is 17 residues. Germline V gives CDR1 SGHRS, CDR2 YFSETQ. Trimming at V came to 0 bases and at J to 6 bases, leaving 12 bases not matched to a gene. This CDR3 reads CASSLATGTRVSDTQYF. CDR3 DNA sequence: TGCGCCAGCAGCTTGGCCACCGGGACTAGAGTTTCGGATACGCAGTATTTT. The whole variable domain, remainder taken from reference TRBV5-1 and TRBJ2-3, is KAGVTQTPRYLIKTRGQQVTLSCSPISGHRSVSWYQQTPGQGLQFLFEYFSETQRNKGNFPGRFSGRQFSNSRSEMNVSTLELGDSALYLCASSLATGTRVSDTQYFGPGTRLTVL.

This clone was picked up a small number of times. J is TRBJ2-3 and V is TRBV21-1; the table's D gene call, TRBD2, was not cross checked with the DNA. TRBV21-1 is given as a pseudogene. This CDR3 spans 17 amino acids. The chain's CDR3 is CASSKFSSGALTDTQYF. DNA of the CDR3: TGTGCCAGCAGCAAATTTTCTAGCGGGGCCCTCACAGATACGCAGTATTTT.

V usage is TRBV10-3 and J usage is TRBJ2-5, with TRBD2 matching over 9 bases. The CDR3 is made up of 14 amino acids. The germline V gene encodes CDR1 ENHRY and CDR2 SYGVKD. After removal of 6 bases from V and 5 bases from J, the junction contained 7 bases not matched to a gene. CDR3 nucleotide sequence: TGTGCCATCAGCCCAGCGGGAGGTTGGGAGACCCAGTACTTC. The encoded protein is CAISPAGGWETQYF.

The J gene is TRBJ2-5, the V gene TRBV20-1; TRBD2 aligns across 9 bases. The CDR3 runs to 11 residues. V lost 7 bases, J lost 4 bases, and 1 base stayed unmatched. Germline V gene sequence: CDR1 DFQATT, CDR2 SNEGSKA (reference sequence). Written as DNA, the CDR3 is TGCAGTGGGCGGGGGGGAGAGACCCAGTACTTC. It codes for CSGRGGETQYF.

This clone was counted between two and nine times. The gene calls are TRBV7-9 and TRBJ2-7, with 13 bases fitting TRBD2. The germline CDR1 and CDR2 sequences are SEHNR and FQNEAQ (reference sequence). With V trimmed by 2 bases and J by 0 bases, 10 bases remained unmatched. The CDR3 has 19 amino acids. The CDR3 spells CASSLLTSGGRITSYEQYF. The DNA of the CDR3 is TGTGCCAGCAGCTTATTGACTAGCGGGGGGCGAATAACCTCCTACGAGCAGTACTTC.

This chain links TRBV5-6 with TRBJ1-1; D may be TRBD1 (5 bases). The CDR3 loop spans 12 amino acids. Germline CDR1 is SGHDT and CDR2 is YYEEEE. Between the trimmed V and J ends, which lost 4 bases and 6 bases, there was a span of 10 bases. The CDR3 sequence: CASSPGLAEAFF. The CDR3 DNA is TGTGCCAGCAGCCCAGGGCTTGCTGAAGCTTTCTTT.

CDR3 sequence reads: CASSALDRGYSPLHF. CDR3 sequence (DNA): TGTGCCAGCAGCGCTCTGGACAGGGGCTACTCACCCCTCCACTTT. The chain joins TRBV7-8 to TRBJ1-6, with TRBD1 matching over 9 bases. Germline CDR1 and CDR2: SGHVS and FQNEAQ. The V and J ends lost 5 bases and 10 bases, in that order; junction bases with no gene match: 9. The CDR3 covers 15 residues.

This rearrangement joins TRBV5-4 to TRBJ2-4; TRBD1 aligns across 8 bases. CDR1 is SGHNT, CDR2 YYREEE, per germline (reference sequence). Trimming took 0 bases from V and 1 from J; bases not matched to a gene: 3. CDR3 length equals 16 residues. The CDR3 DNA sequence: TGTGCCAGCAGCTTGGGGACAGGGCGGGCCAAAAACATTCAGTACTTC. Encoded protein: CASSLGTGRAKNIQYF.

CDR3 DNA: TGTGCCAGCGGCCCACAGGGGGCAAGCACAGATACGCAGTATTTT. Its translation: CASGPQGASTDTQYF. The J gene is TRBJ2-3, the V gene TRBV7-9; 9 bases fit TRBD1. Trimming took 8 bases from V and 0 from J; bases not matched to a gene: 6. This CDR3 has 15 amino acids. Germline loops: CDR1 SEHNR, CDR2 FQNEAQ (reference sequence).

The gene calls are TRBV9 and TRBJ2-3, with a possible D match to TRBD1 (6 bases). V was cut by 1 base and J by 2 bases, with 14 bases left in between. This CDR3 has 16 amino acids. CDR1 SGDLS and CDR2 YYNGEE come from the germline V gene. The CDR3 region is CASSVWSQGATDTQYF. DNA for the CDR3: TGTGCCAGCAGCGTATGGTCACAGGGTGCCACAGATACGCAGTATTTT.

This sequence joins TRBV27 and TRBJ2-3; 7 nucleotides match TRBD1. V trimming: 5 bases; J trimming: 2 bases; junction bases outside the gene matches: 16. The CDR3 extends over 18 amino acids. Germline V lookup: CDR1 MNHEY, CDR2 SMNVEV (reference sequence). CDR3 sequence reads: CASSLTEDRSGPTDTQYF. The DNA for the CDR3 is TGTGCCAGCAGTCTGACTGAGGACAGGAGCGGTCCCACAGATACGCAGTATTTT.

The chain combines TRBV5-6 with TRBJ1-1; 7 bases are a match to TRBD1. The ends lost 4 bases at V and 3 bases at J; junction bases unmatched: 9. Germline V gene data show CDR1 as SGHDT and CDR2 as YYEEEE. The CDR3 has 15 amino acids. CDR3: CASSPRQGWDTEAFF. The CDR3, as DNA: TGTGCCAGCAGCCCTCGACAGGGTTGGGACACTGAAGCTTTCTTT.

This clone has just one count. The rearrangement uses TRBV7-9 and TRBJ1-4, with unresolved D. Germline V gives CDR1 SEHNR, CDR2 FQNEAQ (reference sequence). The CDR3 sequence is 14 residues long. Trimming cost V 2 bases and J 5 bases, with 9 bases left between them. The DNA of the CDR3 is TGTGCCAGCAGCTTAAGGGAGGTGAATGAAAAACTGTTTTTT. Its translation: CASSLREVNEKLFF.

This clone was observed a single time. The chain's CDR3 is CASLSPGQGSYGYTF. DNA for the CDR3: TGTGCCAGTTTATCTCCGGGACAGGGGAGCTATGGCTACACCTTC. The V call is TRBV2, the J call TRBJ1-2; the match to TRBD1 covers 10 bases. Germline CDR1 SNHLY, CDR2 FYNNEI. The CDR3 runs 15 residues. Trimming at V came to 9 bases and at J to 4 bases, leaving 11 bases not matched to a gene. The whole variable domain, filled in from reference TRBV2 and TRBJ1-2, reads EPEVTQTPSHQVTQMGQEVILRCVPISNHLYFYWYRQILGQKVEFLVSFYNNEISEKSEIFDDQFSVERPDGSNFTLKIRSTKLEDSAMYFCASLSPGQGSYGYTFGSGTRLTVV.

The V call is TRBV5-6, the J call TRBJ2-2; D is perhaps TRBD2 (5 bases). V was clipped by 0 bases and J by 6 bases, with 9 bases between them. This CDR3 region has 14 residues. CDR1 is SGHDT and CDR2 is YYEEEE in the germline V gene. As DNA, the CDR3 is TGTGCCAGCAGCTTGGGGGTGAGGGCCGGGGAGCTGTTTTTT. Translating it yields CASSLGVRAGELFF.

The genes are TRBV7-2 and TRBJ2-2; tentative D call: TRBD1 (6 bases). Trimming cost V 5 bases and J 2 bases, with 15 bases left between them. The V gene's germline CDR1 is SGHTA and CDR2 FQGNSA. The CDR3 runs 16 residues. The CDR3 coding sequence is TGTGCCAGCAGCCGAGACAGGCCGTACAACACCGGGGAGCTGTTTTTT. Translating it yields CASSRDRPYNTGELFF.

Notes on this clone: The sample has other DNA sequences that encode this CDR3 too. The J gene is TRBJ1-1, the V gene TRBV19, with TRBD1 matching over 7 bases. V trimming: 7 bases; J trimming: 2 bases; junction bases outside the gene matches: 4. The CDR3 runs 13 residues. Germline V lookup: CDR1 LNHDA, CDR2 SQIVND (reference sequence). This CDR3 is CASTRTGNTEAFF. For the CDR3, the DNA is TGTGCCAGTACCCGGACAGGAAACACTGAAGCTTTCTTT.

The rearrangement links TRBV29-1 to TRBJ1-3; 7 nucleotides match TRBD1. V was pared by 4 bases and J by 0 bases, with 9 bases of the junction left unmatched. Germline CDR1 reads SQVTM; CDR2 reads ANQGSEA. The CDR3 has 16 residues. CDR3 loop: CSVVRQGKFSGNTIYF. The CDR3 DNA follows: TGCAGCGTTGTACGACAGGGTAAATTCTCTGGAAACACCATATATTTT.

The chain has TRBV4-2 and TRBJ2-7; no reliable D call. Germline CDR1 and CDR2: LGHNA and YNFKEQ. This CDR3 has 15 residues. The V and J ends lost 1 base and 3 bases respectively, with 13 bases between them. The CDR3 DNA sequence: TGTGCCAGCAGCCAAGGGTCCAGGTCTAACTACGAGCAGTACTTC. Encoded protein: CASSQGSRSNYEQYF.

The rearrangement uses TRBV5-1 and TRBJ1-6; D remains ambiguous. CDR1 SGHRS and CDR2 YFSETQ come from the germline V gene. Trimming cost V 0 bases and J 9 bases, with 22 bases left between them. This CDR3 has 18 residues. CDR3 DNA sequence: TGCGCCAGCAGCTTGGCCAATACCGGGAGGTTGGGTGGTTCACCCCTCCACTTT. Translated, it gives CASSLANTGRLGGSPLHF.

The chain has TRBV19 and TRBJ2-1; 10 bases match TRBD2. V lost 3 bases and J lost 0; bases outside the gene matches: 8. This CDR3 contains 18 residues. CDR1 LNHDA and CDR2 SQIVND come from the germline V gene (reference sequence). The CDR3 protein is CASSIASGGPSSYNEQFF. The CDR3 bases are TGTGCCAGTAGTATTGCTAGCGGGGGCCCGAGCTCCTACAATGAGCAGTTCTTC.

V and J are TRBV2 and TRBJ1-6, with TRBD1 matching 8 bases. Germline CDR1 reads SNHLY; CDR2 reads FYNNEI. The CDR3 is made up of 13 amino acids. The J segment lost 11 bases and the V segment lost 8 bases, leaving 8 bases of the junction unmatched. The CDR3 region is CASEPRGLAPLHF. The CDR3 region has the DNA TGTGCCAGCGAGCCCAGGGGGCTTGCACCCCTCCACTTT.

V gene TRBV13 combines with J gene TRBJ2-5; 12 bases agree with TRBD2. Matching the DNA end better, TRBJ2-7 makes the J call doubtful. Germline-derived CDR1 and CDR2 are PRHDT and FYEKMQ (reference sequence). This CDR3 has 17 amino acids. The CDR3 reads CASSLAPSGGVGYEQYF. DNA of the CDR3: TGTGCCAGCAGCTTAGCCCCTAGCGGGGGGGTGGGCTACGAGCAGTACTTC.

The chain uses TRBV19 and TRBJ1-5; 9 bases fit TRBD1. This CDR3 is built from 15 residues. J gave up 7 bases and V 6 bases, and 10 bases lay outside the gene matches. The germline V gene has CDR1 LNHDA and CDR2 SQIVND (reference sequence). CDR3 sequence reads: CASSISGQGGQPQHF. DNA for the CDR3: TGTGCCAGTAGCATATCGGGACAGGGCGGCCAGCCCCAGCATTTT.

The rearrangement uses TRBV7-2 and TRBJ1-2; D perhaps matches TRBD1 (5 bases). Trimming took off 5 bases at V and 4 bases at J, with 14 bases between the two ends. Germline CDR1 and CDR2: SGHTA and FQGNSA. The CDR3 has 14 amino acids. As DNA, the CDR3 is TGTGCCAGCAGCGCGGGGACCCAAAGCTATGGCTACACCTTC. Translated: CASSAGTQSYGYTF. Complete variable domain (other parts from reference TRBV7-2 and TRBJ1-2): GAGVSQSPSNKVTEKGKDVELRCDPISGHTALYWYRQSLGQGLEFLIYFQGNSAPDKSGLPSDRFSAERTGGSVSTLTIQRTQQEDSAVYLCASSAGTQSYGYTFGSGTRLTVV.